This TCR beta chain was sequenced during a study of T cell responses to AZD1222 COVID-19 vaccine. Study-wide points: AZD1222 recipients seropositive at baseline numbered only six or seven. White British ancestry dominated among donors, who included more females, and clonal diversity was possibly underestimated. Epitopes outside B.1.351 and B.1.1.7 mutated regions reportedly drew nearly half of spike TCRs. Regions 160-218 and 743-854 dominated among vaccine-associated CD4 TCRs spanning spike.

This clone was seen a single time. Its antigen remains unknown. This table comes from immunoSEQ multiplex PCR, and its TCRdb copy is limited to in-frame clones, with some not included. The repertoire includes over 200,000 clones, roughly 94% of them detected once, and over 1.5% sits in the top ten. There are 13 residues in the CDR3. Deletions cut 8 bases from V and 4 bases from J, with 14 bases between. The sequencing here drew on peripheral blood, taken 28 days after the second dose of the MenACWY control vaccine. The source is an adult who received the MenACWY meningococcal vaccine as a control. J is TRBJ1-1 and V is TRBV12-3 or TRBV12-4, with D possibly being TRBD1 (5 bases). CDR3 residues: CASFRAKGTEAFF. DNA of the CDR3: TGTGCCAGCTTCAGGGCTAAAGGCACTGAAGCTTTCTTT.